This record covers a single TCR beta chain. The record originates from a study of shared T cell receptors in the human thymus. The table came from immunoSEQ multiplex PCR; TCRdb's copy has only in-frame clones and leaves some out. The sample includes about 660,000 clones, over 75% of them seen just once. This CDR3 is built from 13 residues. V lost 1 base and J lost 4, with 8 bases in between. Germline values: CDR1 SGHDT, CDR2 YYEEEE. These data also formed part of another study, on human thymus T cells. That paper adds: V and J gene usage appeared biased in thymic and blood repertoires.

Specimen: thymocytes. This clonotype was sampled from a boy under three years old with a congenital heart defect. The chain recombines TRBV5-6 with TRBJ1-2, with D unclear. CDR3 nucleotides: TGTGCCAGCAGCTTGCCCCCTAGCTATGGCTACACCTTC. Protein product: CASSLPPSYGYTF.